Sequencing of this T cell receptor (beta chain) was carried out in a study of T-cell memory formation after mild COVID-19. Study as a whole: TCR clusters were largely donor specific. Study outcomes and limitations: Cross-reactive memory appears to have joined, as suggested by some responding clones showing up in pre-infection memory. Of the contracting clones, CD4+ ones lay mainly in CM and EM, and CD8+ ones in EMRA. Whereas later expanders leaned CD4+, clones contracting day 15 to 85 showed a balanced CD4/CD8 makeup.

Each CDR3 protein is one row after TCRdb ran MiXCR on the 5' RACE reads. The sample lists hundreds of thousands of distinct CDR3 sequences; over 15% were seen once. This clonotype has just a few counts. As yet, its antigen is unknown. The sequence came from an adult woman who had mild COVID-19 (a few samples of this study predate the infection). Cell type and time point are not known. The sequencing sample was made of PBMCs or a T cell subset sorted from them (not recorded which).

Here the CDR3 reads CASSSSKAGGPHNEQFF. CDR3 DNA sequence: TGTGCCAGCAGCTCGTCAAAAGCGGGAGGGCCCCACAATGAGCAGTTCTTC. The V call is TRBV7-8, the J call TRBJ2-1; 10 bases fit TRBD2. In germline, CDR1 is SGHVS, CDR2 FQNEAQ. The CDR3 loop spans 17 amino acids. V was pared by 4 bases and J by 5 bases, with 11 bases of the junction left unmatched. Full variable domain (rest looked up from reference TRBV7-8 and TRBJ2-1): GAGVSQSPRYKVAKRGQDVALRCDPISGHVSLFWYQQALGQGPEFLTYFQNEAQLDKSGLPSDRFFAERPEGSVSTLKIQRTQQEDSAVYLCASSSSKAGGPHNEQFFGPGTRLTVL.